The 4 T cell receptor beta chains in this list originate from one sample, sequenced in a study of PD-L1 blockade in urothelial cancer. Measured with immunoSEQ multiplex PCR; TCRdb has only the in-frame clones, and not every one. The sample shows 80,000 to 130,000 clones, about 90% of them seen only once. Sample: PBMCs, taken around atezolizumab (anti-PD-L1) treatment. The receptors originated from a woman older than 75 with urothelial cancer.

Regarding this clone: This specimen includes other DNA sequences encoding the same CDR3. CDR3 DNA sequence: TGTGCCAGCAGCTTGAGCGGGAGAAGCACAGATACGCAGTATTTT. This encodes CASSLSGRSTDTQYF. The chain is built from TRBV5-4 and TRBJ2-3; 8 nucleotides agree with TRBD2. The V gene end was trimmed by 1 base and the J gene end by 0 bases; junction bases not matched to a gene: 1. The CDR3 sequence is 15 residues long. The V gene's germline CDR1 is SGHNT and CDR2 YYREEE (reference sequence).

V gene TRBV5-1 combines with J gene TRBJ2-7; 7 bases are shared with TRBD1. The CDR3 runs 14 residues. Per the germline V gene, CDR1 is SGHRS and CDR2 is YFSETQ. V was clipped by 1 base and J by 3 bases; unmatched bases: 4. The CDR3 spells CASSLKTGNYEQYF. As DNA, the CDR3 is TGCGCCAGCAGCTTGAAGACAGGGAACTACGAGCAGTACTTC.

The CDR3 DNA follows: TGTGCCAGCTCACCACCAGGGGCTGATACGCAGTATTTT. Translation gives CASSPPGADTQYF. The rearrangement links TRBV18 to TRBJ2-3, with D perhaps TRBD1 (5 bases). The germline CDR1 and CDR2 sequences are KGHSH and LQKENI. This CDR3 contains 13 residues. V shed 0 bases and J shed 6 bases, with 7 bases lying between them.

The chain joins TRBV2 to TRBJ2-6, with D maybe TRBD2 (5 bases). Germline V gives CDR1 SNHLY, CDR2 FYNNEI. V gave up 2 bases and J gave up 0 bases, with 8 bases separating them. CDR3 length equals 16 residues. CDR3 loop: CASSETGNSGANVLTF. CDR3 DNA: TGTGCCAGCAGTGAAACCGGGAACTCTGGGGCCAACGTCCTGACTTTC.